This T cell receptor beta chain is from a study of T cell responses to AZD1222 COVID-19 vaccine. The count of this clone is one. Antigen specificity is unknown. An end of the junction does not agree with germline; a read error may underlie this. The CDR3 covers 15 residues. Germline CDR1 reads SNHLY; CDR2 reads FYNNEI. Data came from immunoSEQ multiplex PCR; TCRdb stores just in-frame clones and leaves some out. The data contain around 72,000 clones, roughly 91% of them singletons. Study-level results: The peak T cell response came first, and repertoires were sampled only after it.

The rearrangement uses TRBV2 and TRBJ1-3; D gene uncertain. The source of this sequence is an adult in good health. The sequences come from peripheral blood, collected on day 0 of AZD1222 vaccination. DNA of the CDR3: TGTGCCAGCAGTGAAGGACTGCTCTCTGCAAACACCATATATTTT. Translating gives CASSEGLLSANTIYF.